The present TCR beta chain was sequenced within a study of Graves' ophthalmopathy and Graves' hyperthyroidism (dated by TCRdb to 2016 to 2018). At the level of the whole study: Hyperthyroidism was considered stable if no progression to ophthalmopathy occurred within 18 months of follow-up. To explore V-J signatures distinguishing ophthalmopathy from hyperthyroidism, a discovery set of some 100 patients (fewer than 45 ophthalmopathy, 55 to 60 stable hyperthyroidism) was enrolled. In total, 120 to 150 blood samples were TCR-sequenced: fewer than 50 ophthalmopathy, 80 or so hyperthyroidism and approximately 17 hyperthyroidism-to-ophthalmopathy patients. For independent validation, a separate cohort was made up of 18 to 20 hyperthyroidism patients plus 17 patients who later progressed from hyperthyroidism to ophthalmopathy. Following sampling, methimazole starting at 30 mg daily was administered to hyperthyroidism patients, and high-dose intravenous methylprednisolone was administered to ophthalmopathy patients. In more than five hyperthyroidism patients, T-cell repertoires of thyroid tissue and blood were compared. The study used signatures of the TCR beta repertoire to tell Graves' ophthalmopathy apart from Graves' hyperthyroidism and to predict which patients would progress to ophthalmopathy. Beyond this particular receptor, the publication reports: No statistical method was used to predetermine the sample size, and group allocation was not hidden from the investigators. In cross-validation, the 13-signature model distinguished ophthalmopathy from stable hyperthyroidism with 85% to 90% sensitivity and approximately 81% specificity, and in the test set the corresponding values were around 80% and 75%. Among expanded thyroid clonotypes with frequency above 0.001, most also showed up in blood, which suggests that blood repertoires may reflect the thyroid immune response. In validation, the model predicted ophthalmopathy progression with more than 55% sensitivity and around 72% specificity; some twelve predicted patients were CT-confirmed with GO in a median of about 7.1 months.

Details on this clonotype: The clone's antigen remains unknown. No quality values exist for individual bases; no much larger clone is one base distant.

Hyperthyroidism patients were newly diagnosed, with disease duration under 2 months, and aged 18 to 65 years. Patients were excluded if they had other autoimmune diseases, uncontrolled infections, pregnancy or lactation. Diagnosis relied on clinical symptoms, serum thyroxine, TRAb, thyroid ultrasound and orbital computed tomography. Total RNA was extracted with Trizol reagent and quality-checked on an Agilent 2100 Bioanalyzer. Sequences SGHTA (CDR1) and FQGNSA (CDR2) are obtained from the germline V gene. The cysteine opens and the phenylalanine closes a CDR3 of 16 amino acids. Only the CDR3 portion is preserved as DNA: 48 bases, with reading frame beginning at the first base. V and J lose 5 bases and 6 bases, and a span of 17 bases separates them. For repertoire sequencing, the TCR beta CDR3 regions were amplified from RNA transcripts. HTBI primers and the Qiagen OneStep RT-PCR kit were used in a first-round RT-PCR, which was followed by a second-round multiplex PCR, size selection and purification. Libraries were sequenced on an Illumina HiSeq2000 using paired-end 100 bp reads. The study's processing was this. SOAPnuke was used to process the reads, throwing out any read that had adapters, had uncalled bases, had a mean Phred below 15, or lacked an exact constant-primer or identifier match. High-quality paired reads were merged with COPE v1.2.5. Unique nucleotide sequences were defined as clonotypes and aligned to IMGT TRB V, D and J references using MiTCR v1.1. The analysis was limited to V-J combinations with a frequency above 0.0001, which together covered 99.2% of the repertoires. For each V-J combination, a TCR clonal expansion and chaos score was defined as F50 clonal expansion divided by the chaos observed in the TCRdist matrix. Welch's t-statistics and random forest were used to reduce features to 10 to 15 V-J combinations, which were fed into a naive Bayes classifier. Thyroid-blood repertoire similarity was quantified with the Morisita-Horn index. The public reads were quality trimmed at Q25 with fastp and then assembled into clones with MiXCR by TCRdb, keeping productive beta chains. For every CDR3 protein sequence, its rows merge into one entry that carries the most common genes and DNA. The V and J calls here are based on TCRdb, not the publication. In this sample the table shows 900,000 to 1,200,000 distinct CDR3 sequences, less than 45% of which occur a single time. The ten largest clones capture around 10% of the sample.

Sequencing was done on a sample of peripheral blood or thyroid tissue (not recorded which). The sequence links TRBV7-2 to TRBJ1-6; no D gene is confidently identified. The TCR sequence derives from an adult man with Graves' hyperthyroidism. The DNA is TGTGCCAGCAGCCAAGCGGTCGTCCCTGCTAATTCACCCCTCCACTTT. Its coded protein is CASSQAVVPANSPLHF.